A single T cell receptor (beta chain) is shown here with its context. Methods used by the authors: Reference gene primer amplification in the assay estimated nucleated cell counts. The assay was immunoSEQ multiplex PCR, and TCRdb's table has in-frame clones only and misses some. That table gives V, J and clone size, and the DNA gave D and trimming. This sample has some 180,000 clones, with approximately 80% found just once. The CDR3 sequence is 13 residues long. The germline V and J ends were trimmed by 4 bases and 8 bases, with 13 bases remaining between them. The entry originates in a study of blood T cell repertoires in COVID-19. Across the whole study: Acute-phase and convalescent COVID-19 samples originated in the United States, Italy and Spain. PBMCs, B-cell-depleted T cells, or T cells provided the cDNA or gDNA that made up the material.

Sample: peripheral blood. This sequence was found in a man in his fifties who had recovered from COVID-19. V and J are TRBV5-3 and TRBJ2-4; D uncertain. TRBV5-3 is given ORF status, its function remaining uncertain. DNA for the CDR3: TGTGCCAGAAGCCACTCTCGTTTGGACATTCAGTACTTC. Amino acids: CARSHSRLDIQYF.